This T cell receptor beta chain is from a study of shared clonotypes between healthy human individuals. Study findings and constraints: A generally larger estimated richness was seen in naive subsets than in memory subsets. The genetic and exposure-history diversity represented was limited by few donors.

Those who donated were healthy HIV-negative adults, with no recent acute infections or vaccinations reported. CDR1 is SGHTS, CDR2 YDEGEE, per germline. Germline trimming cut 4 bases from V and 9 bases from J; bases unmatched to any gene: 11. This CDR3 contains 14 residues. Deep-level assay runs were performed. Assay used: immunoSEQ multiplex PCR; TCRdb lists only in-frame clones, some missing. This table holds over 850,000 clones, 75% to 80% found once. With regard to this clone: The antigen is unknown. Given a much more abundant clone one base away, this may be a read error.

The source material was memory CD4+ T cells from PBMCs. Subset in this sample: CD45RA-negative fraction. This TCR was recovered from a man between 18 and 29 years old in good health. Some clones in this sample may be carry-over from other donors' samples. The chain employs TRBV5-8 and TRBJ2-5, with 8 bases identical to TRBD1. The CDR3 spells CASSRGQGGEAQYF. The DNA of the CDR3 is TGTGCCAGCAGCCGCGGACAGGGTGGGGAGGCCCAGTACTTC.